A few counts support the clone carrying this TCR beta chain. These data are taken from a study of cytomegalovirus exposure and HLA in healthy donors. Germline CDR1 reads SGHAT; CDR2 reads FQNNGV. This CDR3 has 15 residues. The junction had 7 bases not matched to a gene; V was cut back by 6 bases and J by 4 bases. Primers for the PCR totalled 60 Vbeta and 13 Jbeta. The data were produced by immunoSEQ multiplex PCR, yet TCRdb's version contains in-frame clones alone and is incomplete. Here the sample spans around 130,000 clones, around 59% being singletons. V and J are TRBV11-2 and TRBJ1-4; 8 bases are a match to TRBD1. Material for sequencing was PBMCs. The sequence was collected from a male donor in good health and CMV-seronegative. CDR3 DNA: TGTGCCAGCAGGAAACCACAGGGGGATAATGAAAAACTGTTTTTT. Its translation: CASRKPQGDNEKLFF.